This T cell receptor (beta chain) was retrieved from a study of regulatory T cells in long-lasting Graves disease. Relying on iRepertoire HTBI primers and Arm-PCR of CDR3 regions, the team built TCR beta libraries. TCRdb redid the calling of the multiplex PCR reads with MiXCR, one entry per CDR3 protein. This sample has about 400,000 distinct CDR3 sequences, with 20% to 25% found just once. Study results and caveats: The study found TRBV28, TRBJ1-2 and TRBJ2-5 favored in persistent disease. Graves' patients with persistent disease showed TCR diversity lower than patients newly diagnosed. Results may be inaccurate due to the small sample size.

This clonotype was seen at least ten times. The target antigen is unknown. Indicated time point: persistent/refractory GD, antithyroid drugs over 5 years with positive TRAb. RNA isolated from PBMCs was used to make the TCR library. The V gene lost 4 bases and the J gene lost 0 bases, with 12 bases spanning the gap. The CDR3 sequence is 15 residues long. Germline CDR1 and CDR2: SGHTA and FQGNSA. This chain uses TRBV7-2 with TRBJ2-5; D is undetermined. This clonotype was sampled from a female donor with Graves disease. Here the sequenced sample was peripheral blood mononuclear cells (PBMCs), taken when the disease was refractory, from a patient treated with antithyroid drugs. This chain's CDR3 is CASSSQGQDQETQYF. CDR3 DNA sequence: TGTGCCAGCAGCTCTCAAGGGCAGGACCAAGAGACCCAGTACTTC.